This T cell receptor beta chain stems from a study of blood T cell repertoires in COVID-19. Background on the study: COVID-19 samples from acute and convalescent phases originated in the United States, Italy and Spain. In each case, the material was cDNA or gDNA derived from T cells, B-cell-depleted T cells, or PBMCs.

Original processing methods: The assay estimated nucleated cells by amplifying reference gene primers. The repertoire was sequenced with immunoSEQ multiplex PCR; TCRdb's copy has only in-frame clones and lacks some. That table gives V, J and clone size, and the DNA gave D and trimming. The data hold about 130,000 clones, with about 80% observed a single time. V trimming: 2 bases; J trimming: 5 bases; junction bases outside the gene matches: 7. Germline V lookup: CDR1 SGHRS, CDR2 YFSETQ. The CDR3 length is 15 residues. The TCR sequence derives from a human donor in a cohort sampled during active COVID-19. The chain employs TRBV5-1 and TRBJ2-5; 9 nucleotides agree with TRBD1. Specimen: peripheral blood. The CDR3 nucleotides read TGCGCCAGCAGCTTAGAGACAGGGGGTGGCGAGACCCAGTACTTC. Amino acid sequence: CASSLETGGGETQYF.